The source of this T cell receptor beta chain is a study of CD8 T cells in ankylosing spondylitis. Findings and caveats of the study: Fewer than ten highly homologous variants made up a TCR beta motif that seemed to typify ankylosing spondylitis blood. Relatively scarce in peripheral blood, disease-linked clones were CD8+. The study looked at matched synovial fluid samples from ankylosing spondylitis patients. Disease-linked clones were reported to be significantly enriched there.

This clonotype occurred many times. As yet, its antigen is unknown. The CDR3 consists of 13 residues. CDR1 and CDR2 from the germline V gene are SGHTA and FQGNSA. Trimming cost V 6 bases and J 2 bases; bases outside gene matches: 3. TCR beta libraries were made by quantitative 5'-RACE with molecular barcodes. TCRdb re-called the 5' RACE reads with MiXCR, one entry per CDR3 protein. The data contain 800,000 to 900,000 distinct CDR3 sequences, approximately 12% of them singletons. Sequencing input: blood, either unsorted or a sorted T cell fraction (not recorded which). The source of this sequence is a male donor with ankylosing spondylitis. This rearrangement joins TRBV7-2 to TRBJ1-1, with 7 bases lining up with TRBD1. CDR3 amino acids: CASRGQTNTEAFF. In DNA, the CDR3 is TGTGCCAGCAGGGGACAGACCAACACTGAAGCTTTCTTT.